These T cell receptor beta chains were read from a single sample in a study of T cells after yellow fever vaccination. MiXCR, applied by TCRdb to the 5' RACE reads, yields one record per CDR3 protein. Among hundreds of thousands of distinct CDR3 sequences listed, 21% were seen once. The material was PBMCs, obtained less than 25 days after the first yellow fever vaccination. Receptor source: a young man who received the YFV17D yellow fever vaccine. CDR3s include the opening cysteine and the closing phenylalanine or tryptophan. Each record gives: D gene, clone size, CDR3 length, J gene, V gene, CDR3 protein, CDR3 DNA. D genes are given only for firm matches. Part of the rows lack a size; the others show once, few, many or a class for expanded clones.

>.|.|15|TRBJ2-7|TRBV5-1
CASSFQGGLGYEQYF
TGCGCCAGCAGCTTCCAGGGGGGGTTGGGGTACGAGCAGTACTTC
>.|few|15|TRBJ2-1|TRBV9
CASSVVPSSYNEQFF
TGTGCCAGCAGCGTAGTTCCGAGCTCCTACAATGAGCAGTTCTTC
>.|few|14|TRBJ1-1|TRBV20-1
CSARRGASDTEAFF
TGCAGTGCCCGGCGGGGGGCCAGTGACACTGAAGCTTTCTTT
>TRBD2|.|13|TRBJ2-7|TRBV20-1
CSASLLAGDEQYF
TGCAGTGCCTCGCTGCTAGCGGGGGACGAGCAGTACTTC
>TRBD2|.|14|TRBJ2-3|TRBV5-1
CASTRLASTDTQYF
TGCGCCAGTACGAGACTAGCGAGCACAGATACGCAGTATTTT
>.|many|14|TRBJ1-1|TRBV20-1
CSARDLKARDEAFF
TGCAGTGCTAGAGATCTTAAGGCCCGGGATGAAGCTTTCTTT
>TRBD1|.|15|TRBJ1-4|TRBV20-1
CSASDGQGTNEKLFF
TGCAGTGCTAGTGACGGACAGGGGACTAATGAAAAACTGTTTTTT
>.|few|14|TRBJ1-2|TRBV6-5
CASSYSKGPYGYTF
TGTGCCAGCAGTTACTCGAAGGGACCTTATGGCTACACCTTC
>.|.|13|TRBJ2-7|TRBV5-1
CASSFVGRLEQYF
TGCGCCAGCAGCTTTGTGGGCAGACTTGAGCAGTACTTC
>TRBD2|few|16|TRBJ2-5|TRBV7-9
CASSLRLAGGGETQYF
TGTGCCAGCAGCTTAAGACTAGCGGGGGGAGGAGAGACCCAGTACTTC